This T cell receptor delta chain was recovered during a study of gamma-delta T cells after stem cell transplantation. This CDR3 is 18 amino acids long. Germline CDR1 reads GEAIGNYY; CDR2 reads EKD. The ends lost 3 bases at V and 1 base at J; junction bases unmatched: 10. This clone is deemed medium-sized. TCRdb redid clone calling on the RT-PCR reads using CATT. The repertoire has approximately 5,700 delta-chain clones, 1.5% to 2.5% of them found once; the top ten carry just under 20%. The TCR was taken from a human donor. It is not recorded whose cells these are; they may come from a transplant donor. The chain couples TRDV2 to TRDJ1, with TRDD3 identical over 13 bases. Input material: gamma-delta T cells. In DNA form, the CDR3 reads TGTGCCTGTGACCCCATACTGGGGGATACGCGTGGCACCGATAAACTCATCTTT. This encodes CACDPILGDTRGTDKLIF.